Following are 9 T cell receptor beta chains from one sample sequenced in a study of blood T cell repertoires in COVID-19. The data were produced by immunoSEQ multiplex PCR, yet TCRdb's version contains in-frame clones alone and is incomplete. The repertoire holds over 200,000 clones, with about 87% as singletons. The source material was PBMCs or T cells enriched from blood (not recorded which). Every receptor here comes from a man aged 30 to 39 who had recovered from COVID-19.

This sequence joins TRBV11-2 and TRBJ1-2; the D gene is possibly TRBD1 (6 bases). The V end lost 6 bases, the J end lost 4 bases, and 15 bases lay between the germline ends. Per the germline V gene, CDR1 is SGHAT and CDR2 is FQNNGV. The CDR3 is 14 amino acids. CDR3 in amino acids: CASSPIWDTYGYTF. For the CDR3, the DNA is TGTGCCAGCAGTCCAATATGGGACACCTATGGCTACACCTTC.

The rearrangement uses TRBV3-1 (or the pseudogene TRBV3-2) and TRBJ2-3, with D perhaps TRBD1 (6 bases). This CDR3 is 13 amino acids long. In germline, CDR1 is LGHDT, CDR2 YNNKEL (reference sequence). The V gene lost 4 bases and the J gene lost 6 bases, with 11 bases spanning the gap. CDR3: CASSPGVVDTQYF. CDR3 DNA: TGTGCCAGCAGCCCAGGGGTTGTGGATACGCAGTATTTT.

In this sample, this clone turned up once. The chain couples TRBV10-1 to TRBJ2-3, with TRBD2 matching over 8 bases. CDR1 and CDR2 from the germline V gene are WNHNN and SYGVQD (reference sequence). V shed 2 bases, J shed 4 bases, and the junction held 8 bases outside the gene matches. The CDR3 length is 16 residues. CDR3 protein: CASSEGSGVPPDTQYF. The CDR3 nucleotides are TGCGCCAGCAGTGAGGGTAGCGGGGTCCCACCAGATACGCAGTATTTT.

CDR3 sequence (DNA): TGTGCCACCAGCTCCGGGACTAGCGGTAACTCCTACAATGAGCAGTTCTTC. The encoded protein is CATSSGTSGNSYNEQFF. The chain links TRBV15 to TRBJ2-1; TRBD2 aligns across 11 bases. CDR1 is LNHNV, CDR2 YYDKDF, per germline (reference sequence). The CDR3 spans 17 residues. V was pared by 5 bases and J by 0 bases, with 6 bases of the junction left unmatched.

This clone was recorded once. The rearrangement joins TRBV10-2 to TRBJ2-7, with a possible D match to TRBD1 (6 bases). The CDR3 spans 14 residues. CDR1 and CDR2 from the germline V gene are WSHSY and SAAADI. V gave up 7 bases and J gave up 0 bases, with 13 bases separating them. The CDR3 DNA reads as TGCGCCAGCAAACCGCGGACAGCCTCCTACGAGCAGTACTTC. It translates to CASKPRTASYEQYF.

The table lists this clone with a few counts. The J gene is TRBJ1-2, the V gene TRBV5-1; 8 nucleotides agree with TRBD1. After removal of 4 bases from V and 6 bases from J, the junction contained 8 bases not matched to a gene. The length of the CDR3 is 14 residues. CDR1 and CDR2 from the germline V gene are SGHRS and YFSETQ. CDR3 in amino acids: CASSDEDRVDGYTF. The CDR3 DNA is TGCGCCAGCAGCGACGAGGACAGGGTCGATGGCTACACCTTC.

The chain is built from TRBV5-4 and TRBJ2-3; tentative D call: TRBD2 (6 bases). The germline V gene encodes CDR1 SGHNT and CDR2 YYREEE (reference sequence). CDR3 size: 15 residues. V dropped 0 bases and J dropped 2 bases, with 10 bases sitting between them. This chain's CDR3 is CASSLGTINTDTQYF. The CDR3 coding sequence is TGTGCCAGCAGCTTGGGGACTATCAACACAGATACGCAGTATTTT.

CDR3 region: CASSPRTSGSKTGELFF. CDR3 DNA: TGTGCCAGCAGCCCGAGGACTAGCGGGAGTAAAACCGGGGAGCTGTTTTTT. The chain joins TRBV11-3 to TRBJ2-2, with 13 bases matching TRBD2. The CDR3 has 17 amino acids. The germline gives CDR1 SGHNT, CDR2 YENEEA. With 5 bases clipped from V and 5 bases from J, the junction kept 8 bases outside the gene matches.

The gene calls are TRBV11-2 and TRBJ2-5, with 8 nucleotides matching TRBD2. This CDR3 has 15 residues. CDR1 SGHAT and CDR2 FQNNGV come from the germline V gene. The V and J ends lost 0 bases and 2 bases, in that order; junction bases with no gene match: 2. CDR3 amino acids: CASSLDPSGQETQYF. CDR3 nucleotides: TGTGCCAGCAGCTTAGATCCTAGCGGGCAAGAGACCCAGTACTTC.